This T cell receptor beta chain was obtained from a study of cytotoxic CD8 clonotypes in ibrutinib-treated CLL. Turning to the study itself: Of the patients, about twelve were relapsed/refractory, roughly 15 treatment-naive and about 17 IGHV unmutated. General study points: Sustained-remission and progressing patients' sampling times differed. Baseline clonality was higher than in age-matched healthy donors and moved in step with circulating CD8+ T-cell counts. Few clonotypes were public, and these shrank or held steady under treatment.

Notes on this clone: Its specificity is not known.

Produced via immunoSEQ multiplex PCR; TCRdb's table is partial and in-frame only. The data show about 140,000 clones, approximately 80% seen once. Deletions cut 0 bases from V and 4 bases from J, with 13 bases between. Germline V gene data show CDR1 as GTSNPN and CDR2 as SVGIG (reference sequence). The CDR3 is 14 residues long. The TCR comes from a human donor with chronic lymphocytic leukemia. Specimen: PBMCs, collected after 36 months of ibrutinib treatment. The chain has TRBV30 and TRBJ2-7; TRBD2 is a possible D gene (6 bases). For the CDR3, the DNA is TGTGCCTGGAGTGTAGGCGGGACGGGGTACGAGCAGTACTTC. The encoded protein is CAWSVGGTGYEQYF.